A single sample gave rise to the 29 T cell receptor beta chains below, sequenced in a study of blood T cell repertoires in COVID-19. Profiling relied on immunoSEQ multiplex PCR, and the TCRdb table lists in-frame clones only, not all of them. The table shows approximately 80,000 clones, with 60% to 85% occurring only once. Sequencing input: peripheral blood. These receptors were taken from a human donor in a cohort sampled during active COVID-19.

The V and J genes are TRBV4-1 and TRBJ2-3; possibly TRBD1 for D (6 bases). The V and J ends lost 3 bases and 1 base respectively, with 14 bases between them. Germline-derived CDR1 and CDR2 are MGHRA and YSYEKL. This CDR3 spans 16 amino acids. The CDR3 coding sequence is TGCGCCAGCAGCCACCTACAGGGTGGTGGCACAGATACGCAGTATTTT. The encoded protein is CASSHLQGGGTDTQYF.

The chain joins TRBV30 to TRBJ2-2, with 7 bases lining up with TRBD1. This CDR3 comprises 14 residues. CDR1 and CDR2 from the germline V gene are GTSNPN and SVGIG (reference sequence). V lost 0 bases and J lost 7; bases outside the gene matches: 5. CDR3 nucleotides: TGTGCCTGGAGTGTACAACAGGGGAGCGGGGAGCTGTTTTTT. Amino acids: CAWSVQQGSGELFF.

V is TRBV7-2 and J is TRBJ1-2, with 7 bases identical to TRBD1. V lost 6 bases, J lost 3 bases, and 4 bases stayed unmatched. Germline lookup yields CDR1 SGHTA and CDR2 FQGNSA. The CDR3 spans 13 residues. The CDR3 sequence is CASSTTGDYGYTF. The DNA of the CDR3 is TGTGCCAGCAGTACCACAGGGGACTATGGCTACACCTTC.

The rearrangement joins TRBV6-2 or TRBV6-3 to TRBJ2-1; D is unresolved. CDR3 length: 14 residues. Germline lookup yields CDR1 MNHEY and CDR2 SVGEGT. The germline V and J ends were trimmed by 6 bases and 7 bases, with 16 bases remaining between them. CDR3 sequence reads: CASSLVLLGNEQFF. The CDR3, as DNA: TGTGCCAGCAGCTTAGTCCTCCTCGGGAATGAGCAGTTCTTC.

The V call is TRBV5-6, the J call TRBJ1-1; 7 positions agree with TRBD1. Germline V gene lookup returns CDR1 SGHDT and CDR2 YYEEEE. V was clipped by 2 bases and J by 2 bases; unmatched bases: 6. This CDR3 has 15 amino acids. The CDR3 is CASSFLTGANTEAFF. The CDR3 DNA follows: TGTGCCAGCAGCTTCCTCACAGGGGCCAACACTGAAGCTTTCTTT.

The chain recombines TRBV11-3 with TRBJ2-6; the match to TRBD1 covers 9 bases. CDR3 size: 17 residues. Germline V gives CDR1 SGHNT, CDR2 YENEEA. The ends lost 8 bases at V and 1 base at J; junction bases unmatched: 9. The CDR3 loop reads CASPNRGLWSGANVLTF. The CDR3 nucleotides read TGTGCCAGCCCAAACAGGGGGCTGTGGTCTGGGGCCAACGTCCTGACTTTC.

The chain recombines TRBV5-4 with TRBJ2-1; a weak D match, TRBD1 (6 bases). The length of the CDR3 is 13 residues. V lost 1 base and J 6 bases, leaving 8 bases between the germline ends. CDR1 is SGHNT, CDR2 YYREEE, per germline (reference sequence). CDR3 sequence reads: CASSLQGGNEQFF. The CDR3, as DNA: TGTGCCAGCAGCTTGCAAGGGGGCAATGAGCAGTTCTTC.

CDR3 sequence: CASSGRTGFAPYEQYV. For the CDR3, the DNA is TGTGCCAGCAGCGGACGGACGGGATTCGCGCCCTACGAGCAGTACGTC. The V call is TRBV9, the J call TRBJ2-7; weak D call: TRBD2 (5 bases). V was cut by 3 bases and J by 2 bases, with 18 bases left in between. The CDR3 sequence is 16 residues long. Germline assignment: CDR1 SGDLS and CDR2 YYNGEE.

This chain links TRBV9 with TRBJ1-1; 10 bases map to TRBD1. The CDR3 has 15 residues. The V gene end was trimmed by 0 bases and the J gene end by 5 bases; junction bases not matched to a gene: 4. CDR1 is SGDLS and CDR2 is YYNGEE in the germline V gene. CDR3 nucleotides: TGTGCCAGCAGCGTAGCCGGGACAGGGGTTACTGAAGCTTTCTTT. This sequence encodes CASSVAGTGVTEAFF.

The gene calls are TRBV28 and TRBJ2-5; no reliable D call. CDR1 MDHEN and CDR2 SYDVKM come from the germline V gene. This CDR3 spans 15 amino acids. Trimming left V 5 bases short and J 2 bases short, with 15 bases between. DNA for the CDR3: TGTGCCAGCAGTCTCTTACTACTACTACAAGAGACCCAGTACTTC. It codes for CASSLLLLLQETQYF.

This chain uses TRBV5-1 with TRBJ1-2, with unresolved D. The CDR3 covers 16 residues. Trimming cost V 4 bases and J 0 bases, with 16 bases left between them. CDR1 and CDR2 from the germline V gene are SGHRS and YFSETQ. The DNA of the CDR3 is TGCGCCAGCAGCCCATGGGGAGAGAGCACTAACTATGGCTACACCTTC. It codes for CASSPWGESTNYGYTF.

This clone was recorded a few times. The chain carries TRBV6-5 and TRBJ1-1; D not certain. The CDR3 runs 14 residues. Germline V gene data show CDR1 as MNHEY and CDR2 as SVGAGI. Trimming cost V 4 bases and J 5 bases, with 14 bases left between them. The CDR3 region is CASSSKSGWTEAFF. DNA of the CDR3: TGTGCCAGCAGTTCCAAGTCCGGGTGGACTGAAGCTTTCTTT.

This rearrangement joins TRBV6-2 or TRBV6-3 to TRBJ2-3, with D unresolved. The CDR3 contains 12 residues. The germline gives CDR1 MNHEY, CDR2 SVGEGT. Trimming took off 4 bases at V and 1 base at J, with 3 bases between the two ends. The CDR3 DNA reads as TGTGCCAGCAGTTTCGGCACAGATACGCAGTATTTT. This gives the protein CASSFGTDTQYF.

The V gene is TRBV9, the J gene TRBJ2-1; tentatively, D is TRBD2 (6 bases). CDR1 is SGDLS, CDR2 YYNGEE, per germline. The CDR3 consists of 14 residues. With 4 bases removed from V and 9 bases from J, the gap between germline ends came to 17 bases. The CDR3 bases are TGTGCCAGCAGCACCGGGAGCGGTTATGGTGAGCAGTTCTTC. Encoded protein: CASSTGSGYGEQFF.

The chain carries TRBV5-5 and TRBJ1-2; no definite D call. This CDR3 is 17 amino acids long. The germline V gene encodes CDR1 SGHKS and CDR2 YYEKEE (reference sequence). Trimming removed 0 bases at V and 1 base at J, with 16 bases between. As DNA, the CDR3 is TGTGCCAGCAGCTTGGCCTCCATTGCTGGCGGTAACTATGGCTACACCTTC. This gives the protein CASSLASIAGGNYGYTF.

This clone appeared a single time. The J gene is TRBJ1-3, the V gene TRBV14; D remains ambiguous. Trimming cost V 7 bases and J 4 bases, with 11 bases left between them. The CDR3 totals 13 residues. Germline lookup yields CDR1 SGHDN and CDR2 FVKESK. CDR3 DNA sequence: TGTGCCAGCAATAGCGGTTCCGGAAACACCATATATTTT. As protein: CASNSGSGNTIYF.

The rearrangement uses TRBV6-2 or TRBV6-3 and TRBJ2-1, with D possibly matching TRBD1 (5 bases). Trimming shortened V by 2 bases and J by 0 bases, and 11 bases separated the two germline ends. This CDR3 is 16 amino acids long. Germline V lookup: CDR1 MNHEY, CDR2 SVGEGT. The CDR3 nucleotides are TGTGCCAGCAGTTACCAGGGTATCGGCTCCTACAATGAGCAGTTCTTC. It is translated as CASSYQGIGSYNEQFF.

The chain couples TRBV2 to TRBJ1-6; TRBD1 agrees at 7 bases. The CDR3 has 16 amino acids. Germline loops: CDR1 SNHLY, CDR2 FYNNEI. J was trimmed by 7 bases and V by 3 bases; bases with no gene match: 9. CDR3 in amino acids: CASSDSSGQNNSPLHF. DNA for the CDR3: TGTGCCAGCAGTGATAGTTCGGGACAGAACAATTCACCCCTCCACTTT.

The CDR3 bases are TGTGCCAGCAGCCGGAACAGGGAATACCTCTACGAGCAGTACTTC. It codes for CASSRNREYLYEQYF. This chain joins TRBV6-6 and TRBJ2-7; a weak D match, TRBD1 (6 bases). The CDR3 is made up of 15 amino acids. Germline V gene lookup returns CDR1 MNHNY and CDR2 SVGAGI (reference sequence). Trimming pared 6 bases from V and 3 bases from J, leaving 18 bases between.

J is TRBJ2-5 and V is TRBV9, with TRBD1 identical over 8 bases. CDR3 length: 13 amino acids. The V segment lost 1 base and the J segment 5 bases; nucleotides outside the gene matches: 1. Germline V gene lookup returns CDR1 SGDLS and CDR2 YYNGEE. The CDR3 sequence: CASSVQGAETQYF. DNA of the CDR3: TGTGCCAGCAGCGTACAGGGGGCTGAGACCCAGTACTTC.

The CDR3 nucleotides are TGTGCCAGCAGCCTTTATAGCGGGAGGGGGGGGAATGAGCAGTTCTTC. Protein sequence: CASSLYSGRGGNEQFF. The chain joins TRBV3-1 (or the pseudogene TRBV3-2) to TRBJ2-1; TRBD2 agrees at 11 bases. J gave up 7 bases and V 4 bases, and 9 bases lay outside the gene matches. The germline V gene has CDR1 LGHDT and CDR2 YNNKEL (reference sequence). CDR3 size: 16 residues.

The CDR3 nucleotides are TGTGCCAGCAGCCAAGCCCTTCTACTCGACAGTGGGAATTCACCCCTCCACTTT. Protein sequence: CASSQALLLDSGNSPLHF. The chain carries TRBV3-1 (or the pseudogene TRBV3-2) and TRBJ1-6; maybe TRBD1 (5 bases). The length of the CDR3 is 18 residues. The germline V gene has CDR1 LGHDT and CDR2 YNNKEL (reference sequence). V lost 1 base to trimming and J lost 7 bases, with 20 bases between them.

The chain is built from TRBV5-1 and TRBJ1-1, with D perhaps matching TRBD1 (6 bases). Germline V lookup: CDR1 SGHRS, CDR2 YFSETQ. V was shortened by 0 bases and J by 3 bases, with 9 bases between the two germline ends. The CDR3 runs to 14 residues. In nucleotides, the CDR3 is TGCGCCAGCAGCTTGGACAGGGTGGACACTGAAGCTTTCTTT. Amino acid sequence: CASSLDRVDTEAFF. The variable domain in full, with the rest retrieved from reference TRBV5-1 and TRBJ1-1, is KAGVTQTPRYLIKTRGQQVTLSCSPISGHRSVSWYQQTPGQGLQFLFEYFSETQRNKGNFPGRFSGRQFSNSRSEMNVSTLELGDSALYLCASSLDRVDTEAFFGQGTRLTVV.

The gene calls are TRBV24-1 and TRBJ2-1; TRBD1 matches 9 bases. The CDR3 sequence is 16 residues long. With 5 bases clipped from V and 3 bases from J, the junction kept 7 bases outside the gene matches. The germline V gene encodes CDR1 KGHDR and CDR2 SFDVKD. The DNA for the CDR3 is TGTGCCACCAGTGGCCAACAGGGGGCAAACTACAATGAGCAGTTCTTC. Amino acid sequence: CATSGQQGANYNEQFF.

CDR3 protein: CATWWSGYGYTF. The CDR3 DNA follows: TGTGCCACCTGGTGGAGTGGATATGGCTACACCTTC. V and J are TRBV2 and TRBJ1-2; D remains unclear. The CDR3 loop spans 12 amino acids. V lost 10 bases and J lost 5, with 14 bases in between. Germline loops: CDR1 SNHLY, CDR2 FYNNEI.

This clone was picked up one time. The chain employs TRBV7-2 and TRBJ1-3; D is undetermined. CDR1 is SGHTA and CDR2 is FQGNSA in the germline V gene. Trimming shortened V by 0 bases and J by 2 bases, and 5 bases separated the two germline ends. This CDR3 contains 14 residues. Written as DNA, the CDR3 is TGTGCCAGCAGCTTAGCACGGGCTGGAAACACCATATATTTT. Amino acid sequence: CASSLARAGNTIYF.

The CDR3 protein is CASSLMFQSPLNIQYF. CDR3 nucleotides: TGTGCCAGCAGCTTAATGTTTCAGTCCCCCCTAAACATTCAGTACTTC. This chain links TRBV7-3 with TRBJ2-4; D not certain. The ends were cut back, 1 base at V and 6 bases at J, with 16 bases in the middle. CDR3 length: 16 residues. Per germline, CDR1 SGHTA and CDR2 FQGTGA. The full variable domain, rest sourced from reference TRBV7-3 and TRBJ2-4, is GAGVSQTPSNKVTEKGKYVELRCDPISGHTALYWYRQSLGQGPEFLIYFQGTGAADDSGLPNDRFFAVRPEGSVSTLKIQRTERGDSAVYLCASSLMFQSPLNIQYFGAGTRLSVL.

The CDR3 is CSRGGDTQYF. In nucleotides, the CDR3 is TGCAGTAGGGGGGGAGATACGCAGTATTTT. The genes are TRBV20-1 and TRBJ2-3; D perhaps matches TRBD2 (7 bases). The V end was cut by 8 bases, the J end by 5 bases, with 8 bases between. Per germline, CDR1 DFQATT and CDR2 SNEGSKA (reference sequence). This CDR3 region has 10 residues.

The V call is TRBV6-5, the J call TRBJ1-2; 12 bases align to TRBD1. V dropped 6 bases and J dropped 4; count of bases not matched to a gene: 6. The CDR3 runs 15 residues. Germline V CDR1 and CDR2: MNHEY, SVGAGI. The CDR3 here is CASREGQGAGYGYTF. CDR3 bases: TGTGCCAGCAGAGAGGGACAGGGGGCGGGCTATGGCTACACCTTC.